The 22 T cell receptor beta chains in this list originate from one sample, sequenced in a study of Ad26.COV2.S vaccination and SARS-CoV-2 variants. Sequencing used immunoSEQ multiplex PCR; TCRdb keeps in-frame clones, though not all of them. The sample shows about 450,000 clones, 80% to 90% of them seen only once. Treatment noted: over 15 received Ad26.COV2.S at low or high dose, single or two shots; five or six received placebo; per-sample allocation not given. Samples were taken on day 63 after the first vaccine or placebo injection. This specimen was peripheral blood, taken in a trial of Ad26.COV2.S vaccine versus placebo. These receptors were taken from a person aged 18-60 years who received the Ad26.COV2.S COVID-19 vaccine or a placebo.

This sequence joins TRBV6-5 and TRBJ1-1, with D possibly matching TRBD1 (5 bases). With 7 bases removed from V and 5 bases from J, the gap between germline ends came to 14 bases. From germline, CDR1 is MNHEY and CDR2 SVGAGI. This CDR3 region has 13 residues. CDR3 in DNA: TGTGCCAGCACGCAACCGGGGGAGACTGAAGCTTTCTTT. Translation: CASTQPGETEAFF.

For this clone: Other DNA sequences in this sample translate to the same CDR3. DNA of the CDR3: TGTGCCAGCAGCCTAGCCGGGGAGCTGTTTTTT. Amino acid sequence: CASSLAGELFF. V is TRBV3-1 (or the pseudogene TRBV3-2) and J is TRBJ2-2; D is ambiguous. Between the trimmed V and J ends, which lost 4 bases and 6 bases, there was a span of 3 bases. The germline V gene has CDR1 LGHDT and CDR2 YNNKEL (reference sequence). CDR3 length: 11 residues.

The chain links TRBV28 to TRBJ2-2; D might be TRBD1 or TRBD2, each matching 5 bases. Germline CDR1 reads MDHEN; CDR2 reads SYDVKM. The V end lost 3 bases, the J end lost 6 bases, and 14 bases lay between the germline ends. The CDR3 covers 15 residues. CDR3 in DNA: TGTGCCAGCAGTTTGGGGACGGTGACGTCCGGGGAGCTGTTTTTT. It yields the protein CASSLGTVTSGELFF.

The rearrangement uses TRBV5-1 and TRBJ1-1, with TRBD1 as a possible D gene (6 bases). The CDR3 has 17 amino acids. The V gene's germline CDR1 is SGHRS and CDR2 YFSETQ. V shed 7 bases and J shed 1 base, with 23 bases lying between them. The CDR3, as DNA: TGCGCCAGCGCGCCAATCCAGGGGTTTAGTACGAACACTGAAGCTTTCTTT. Residues: CASAPIQGFSTNTEAFF.

The rearrangement uses TRBV7-3 and TRBJ1-6; 12 bases are a match to TRBD1. Germline V gene sequence: CDR1 SGHTA, CDR2 FQGTGA. V shed 5 bases, J shed 7 bases, and the junction held 0 bases outside the gene matches. The CDR3 spans 14 residues. CDR3 coding DNA: TGTGCCAGCAGCGGGACAGGGGGCAATTCACCCCTCCACTTT. Protein product: CASSGTGGNSPLHF.

J is TRBJ1-5 and V is TRBV6-2 or TRBV6-3; D is unclear. CDR3 length equals 13 residues. Per the germline V gene, CDR1 is MNHEY and CDR2 is SVGEGT. The V and J ends lost 6 bases and 3 bases respectively, with 9 bases between them. DNA for the CDR3: TGTGCCAGCAGCCGAAGAAACAATCAGCCCCAGCATTTT. Translating it yields CASSRRNNQPQHF.

The rearrangement uses TRBV18 and TRBJ2-7; 9 nucleotides agree with TRBD1. V was pared by 2 bases and J by 6 bases, with 8 bases of the junction left unmatched. The CDR3 has 15 amino acids. CDR1 KGHSH and CDR2 LQKENI come from the germline V gene. The CDR3 sequence is CASSPTGTGQGEQYF. The CDR3 DNA is TGTGCCAGCTCACCAACCGGGACAGGGCAGGGCGAGCAGTACTTC.

V usage is TRBV28 and J usage is TRBJ2-7, with D possibly being TRBD1 (5 bases). V was clipped by 2 bases and J by 3 bases, with 5 bases between them. This CDR3 has 12 residues. Germline CDR1 is MDHEN and CDR2 is SYDVKM. CDR3 sequence (DNA): TGTGCCAGCAGTTTAGACAGCTACGAGCAGTACGTC. Its translation is CASSLDSYEQYV.

The chain links TRBV11-3 to TRBJ2-3; D gene uncertain. V lost 0 bases and J 2 bases, leaving 12 bases between the germline ends. The CDR3 extends over 16 amino acids. CDR1 is SGHNT and CDR2 is YENEEA in the germline V gene. The CDR3 spells CASSLDPSANTDTQYF. CDR3 DNA: TGTGCCAGCAGCTTAGACCCCTCCGCAAACACAGATACGCAGTATTTT.

A few counts support this clone. The CDR3, as DNA: TGTGCCAGCAGTTACTCGGGATCCTACAGGGGTAGCTACACCTTC. It yields the protein CASSYSGSYRGSYTF. The gene calls are TRBV6-2 or TRBV6-3 and TRBJ1-2, with 7 bases lining up with TRBD1. Looked up from germline, CDR1 is MNHEY and CDR2 is SVGEGT. This CDR3 has 15 amino acids. V dropped 0 bases and J dropped 9; count of bases not matched to a gene: 10.

A single count supports this clone. The chain uses TRBV24-1 and TRBJ2-3, with D tentatively TRBD2 (6 bases). The CDR3 consists of 16 residues. The germline gives CDR1 KGHDR, CDR2 SFDVKD. Trimming took 4 bases from V and 1 from J, leaving 14 bases between them. CDR3 DNA: TGTGCCACCAGTGACCAGGGTGCTAGCGGCACAGATACGCAGTATTTT. Its translation is CATSDQGASGTDTQYF.

The genes are TRBV2 and TRBJ1-2; D is perhaps TRBD1 (6 bases). Germline V CDR1 and CDR2: SNHLY, FYNNEI. V dropped 10 bases and J dropped 4 bases, with 19 bases sitting between them. CDR3 length: 14 amino acids. The DNA of the CDR3 is TGTGCCACGGGGGGGCAAGGGATTCTCTATGGCTACACCTTC. Translating gives CATGGQGILYGYTF.

V gene TRBV10-3 combines with J gene TRBJ1-5, with unresolved D. The V end lost 3 bases, the J end lost 8 bases, and 14 bases lay between the germline ends. The germline V gene encodes CDR1 ENHRY and CDR2 SYGVKD. The CDR3 runs 14 residues. CDR3 amino acids: CAISDSRRMEPQHF. The CDR3 nucleotides are TGTGCCATCAGTGACAGCCGGAGAATGGAGCCCCAGCATTTT.

The chain couples TRBV3-1 (or the pseudogene TRBV3-2) to TRBJ1-2; a possible D gene is TRBD1 (5 bases). The CDR3 runs to 14 residues. Germline CDR1 is LGHDT and CDR2 is YNNKEL (reference sequence). Trimming removed 1 base at V and 4 bases at J, with 10 bases between. The CDR3 here is CASSQAAGFYGYTF. The CDR3 nucleotides are TGTGCCAGCAGCCAAGCCGCAGGGTTCTATGGCTACACCTTC.

The V call is TRBV3-1 (or the pseudogene TRBV3-2), the J call TRBJ1-6; TRBD1 matches at 10 bases. CDR1 and CDR2 from the germline V gene are LGHDT and YNNKEL (reference sequence). V was pared by 8 bases and J by 7 bases, with 2 bases of the junction left unmatched. The CDR3 is 13 amino acids. DNA of the CDR3: TGTGCCAGCGGGACAGGGGCCAATTCACCCCTCCACTTT. Amino acid sequence: CASGTGANSPLHF.

V gene TRBV19 combines with J gene TRBJ1-5; 9 bases fit TRBD1. The CDR3 runs 15 residues. Germline values: CDR1 LNHDA, CDR2 SQIVND (reference sequence). The V segment lost 1 base and the J segment 5 bases; nucleotides outside the gene matches: 3. This CDR3 is CASSIGTGGDQPQHF. The CDR3 DNA is TGTGCCAGTAGTATAGGAACAGGGGGCGATCAGCCCCAGCATTTT.

This chain links TRBV6-5 with TRBJ1-6; TRBD1 matches at 7 bases. CDR1 and CDR2 (germline): MNHEY, SVGAGI. The CDR3 length is 14 residues. Trimming at V came to 0 bases and at J to 8 bases, leaving 1 base not matched to a gene. CDR3: CASSYSGTDSPLHF. CDR3 bases: TGTGCCAGCAGTTACTCGGGGACAGATTCACCCCTCCACTTT.

This chain connects TRBV7-2 to TRBJ2-3; D is ambiguous. Between the trimmed V and J ends, which lost 1 base and 1 base, there was a span of 6 bases. The CDR3 covers 14 residues. CDR1 SGHTA and CDR2 FQGNSA come from the germline V gene. DNA for the CDR3: TGTGCCAGCAGCTTAGATCAAGGCACAGATACGCAGTATTTT. Protein: CASSLDQGTDTQYF.

This chain joins TRBV4-3 and TRBJ2-7; D is perhaps TRBD1 or TRBD2 (7 bases each). V was cut by 1 base and J by 2 bases, with 18 bases left in between. CDR1 and CDR2 from the germline V gene are LGHNA and YSLEER. This CDR3 region has 17 residues. The CDR3 DNA is TGCGCCAGCAGCCAAGGGGGGGGCAGGGGGATCACCTACGAGCAGTACTTC. Its protein product is CASSQGGGRGITYEQYF.

The chain couples TRBV5-6 to TRBJ1-2; D is unclear. Germline V CDR1 and CDR2: SGHDT, YYEEEE. This CDR3 contains 14 residues. Trimming left V 0 bases short and J 4 bases short, with 10 bases between. CDR3 loop: CASSLVRSGYGYTF. For the CDR3, the DNA is TGTGCCAGCAGCTTGGTGCGGTCTGGCTATGGCTACACCTTC. Looking up the rest from reference TRBV5-6 and TRBJ1-2 gives the full variable domain: DAGVTQSPTHLIKTRGQQVTLRCSPKSGHDTVSWYQQALGQGPQFIFQYYEEEERQRGNFPDRFSGHQFPNYSSELNVNALLLGDSALYLCASSLVRSGYGYTFGSGTRLTVV.

The chain joins TRBV6-2 or TRBV6-3 to TRBJ2-7; D ambiguous. CDR1 MNHEY and CDR2 SVGEGT come from the germline V gene. The CDR3 has 11 residues. The CDR3 loop reads CASSNSYEQYV. CDR3 nucleotide sequence: TGTGCCAGCAGTAACTCCTACGAGCAGTACGTC.

The chain uses TRBV4-3 and TRBJ2-3; 7 bases are a match to TRBD1. This CDR3 has 18 amino acids. The germline V gene encodes CDR1 LGHNA and CDR2 YSLEER. Trimming cost V 0 bases and J 2 bases; bases outside gene matches: 11. The CDR3 DNA reads as TGCGCCAGCAGCCAAGATCCACCGACAGGGCGATACACAGATACGCAGTATTTT. Its translation: CASSQDPPTGRYTDTQYF.